Sequencing of this T cell receptor (beta chain) was carried out in a study of cytomegalovirus exposure and HLA in healthy donors. In the study overall: Later, an analysis reported that the 130 or so validation repertoires had used the same platform as the roughly 700 first-cohort repertoires. Study observations and caveats: A few chains tied to CMV proved CMV antigen-specific in vitro. One later analysis, an examination of the 120 validation repertoires, found that first-cohort TCR clusters tended to co-occur in them.

On this clone: Its antigen is as yet unknown.

The assay was immunoSEQ multiplex PCR, and TCRdb's table has in-frame clones only and misses some. Of over 85,000 clones listed, about nine tenths are singletons. V was trimmed by 2 bases and J by 7 bases, leaving 3 bases between them. CDR1 and CDR2 from the germline V gene are MDHEN and SYDVKM. This CDR3 has 12 amino acids. The chain employs TRBV28 and TRBJ1-6; the D is unclear. The clonotype originates from a woman aged 18 to 35 in good health and CMV-seronegative. The sample taken for sequencing was PBMCs. CDR3 region: CASSLPNSPLHF. The CDR3 region has the DNA TGTGCCAGCAGTTTACCGAATTCACCCCTCCACTTT.